The following is a TCR beta chain sequence with its context. The antigen is not known. Other DNA sequences in the same sample also yield this CDR3. In the sorted-subset replicate PCRs, approximately 200 ng DNA, around 30,000 T cell genomes, was used. The assay was immunoSEQ multiplex PCR, and TCRdb's table has in-frame clones only and misses some. The sample comprises over a million clones, around 97% of which are singletons, and about 1% rests with the top ten. V lost 0 bases and J lost 4, with 5 bases in between. The CDR3 length is 13 residues. The germline gives CDR1 SGDLS, CDR2 YYNGEE. The source of the sample is a study of shared clonotypes between healthy human individuals. A CD45RA-negative memory subset and a CD45RA+ naive subset were separated from the CD4+ cells. Study-level results: An effect of sequencing depth on clonotype sharing among donors was expected. Memory subsets generally showed smaller estimated richness than naive subsets did.

This receptor was identified in a man aged 25 to 40 in good health. Sequences were obtained from naive CD4+ T cells sorted from blood. The sample's subset: CD45RA+ positively selected. The genes are TRBV9 and TRBJ2-1; D gene uncertain. CDR3 loop: CASSVAVYNEQFF. DNA of the CDR3: TGTGCCAGCAGCGTAGCAGTTTACAATGAGCAGTTCTTC.